The 11 T cell receptor beta chains listed next were all sequenced from one sample in a study of T cell responses to AZD1222 COVID-19 vaccine. Only in-frame clones appear in the TCRdb table, and some are missing; sequencing was by immunoSEQ multiplex PCR. The table records around 160,000 clones, around 86% of them present only once. The sequencing used peripheral blood, collected on day 0 of MenACWY control vaccination. These receptors all stem from an adult in good health.

The chain links TRBV5-1 to TRBJ2-1; D is ambiguous. V was shortened by 2 bases and J by 7 bases, with 22 bases between the two germline ends. The length of the CDR3 is 17 residues. Germline CDR1 reads SGHRS; CDR2 reads YFSETQ. As DNA, the CDR3 is TGCGCCAGCAGCTTCCCCGGTATCGGGTGGAGCGCGAATGAGCAGTTCTTC. Translation gives CASSFPGIGWSANEQFF. Supplemented by reference TRBV5-1 and TRBJ2-1, the full variable domain reads KAGVTQTPRYLIKTRGQQVTLSCSPISGHRSVSWYQQTPGQGLQFLFEYFSETQRNKGNFPGRFSGRQFSNSRSEMNVSTLELGDSALYLCASSFPGIGWSANEQFFGPGTRLTVL.

The CDR3: CASGLALSGFTEAFF. The CDR3 DNA reads as TGTGCTAGTGGTTTGGCCTTATCAGGGTTCACTGAAGCTTTCTTT. This rearrangement joins TRBV12-5 to TRBJ1-1; maybe TRBD1 (5 bases). Germline lookup yields CDR1 LGHNT and CDR2 FRNRAP. V lost 1 base, J lost 4 bases, and 13 bases lay in between. The CDR3 spans 15 residues.

V and J are TRBV7-6 and TRBJ2-3, with D perhaps TRBD2 (5 bases). Trimming removed 0 bases at V and 4 bases at J, with 8 bases between. The germline CDR1 and CDR2 sequences are SGHVS and FNYEAQ. The CDR3 has 14 residues. CDR3 residues: CASSLALEADTQYF. The DNA for the CDR3 is TGTGCCAGCAGCTTAGCGCTGGAGGCAGATACGCAGTATTTT.

The sample holds one count of this clone. The chain employs TRBV3-1 (or the pseudogene TRBV3-2) and TRBJ1-2; D is unclear. The CDR3 has 15 residues. Trimming took 2 bases from V and 6 from J, leaving 16 bases between them. CDR1 LGHDT and CDR2 YNNKEL come from the germline V gene (reference sequence). The CDR3: CASSQFPRRAHGYTF. The CDR3 nucleotides read TGTGCCAGCAGCCAATTTCCCAGAAGGGCTCATGGCTACACCTTC.

The CDR3 DNA reads TGTGCCAGCAGCCCCCCGTTGGGGTCAAGCTCCTACAATGAGCAGTTCTTC. Its translation is CASSPPLGSSSYNEQFF. This chain links TRBV7-9 with TRBJ2-1; D uncertain. Trimming pared 5 bases from V and 0 bases from J, leaving 17 bases between. Germline V gene data show CDR1 as SEHNR and CDR2 as FQNEAQ (reference sequence). The CDR3 runs 17 residues.

V and J are TRBV10-3 and TRBJ1-2; D call uncertain. Germline V gives CDR1 ENHRY, CDR2 SYGVKD. The ends were cut back, 8 bases at V and 8 bases at J, with 15 bases in the middle. This CDR3 is 12 amino acids long. CDR3 in amino acids: CAIRGEGSGYTF. The CDR3 nucleotides are TGTGCCATCCGGGGTGAAGGGTCGGGCTACACCTTC.

The chain carries TRBV6-5 and TRBJ1-6, with 7 bases that match TRBD1. CDR1 is MNHEY, CDR2 SVGAGI, per germline. This CDR3 spans 14 amino acids. J lost 10 bases, V lost 7 bases, and 10 bases had no gene match. The CDR3: CASTRNRGGSPLHF. The CDR3 DNA sequence: TGTGCCAGCACCAGGAACAGGGGAGGATCACCCCTCCACTTT.

This chain joins TRBV3-1 (or the pseudogene TRBV3-2) and TRBJ1-2, with D tentatively TRBD1 (6 bases). V gave up 1 base and J gave up 4 bases, with 19 bases separating them. CDR1 is LGHDT, CDR2 YNNKEL, per germline (reference sequence). This CDR3 is 17 amino acids long. CDR3 sequence: CASSQGIFNRALYGYTF. The CDR3 DNA sequence: TGTGCCAGCAGCCAAGGGATATTTAACAGGGCCCTCTATGGCTACACCTTC.

The V gene is TRBV3-1 (or the pseudogene TRBV3-2), the J gene TRBJ2-5, with D perhaps assigned TRBD1 or TRBD2 (5 bases each). CDR1 and CDR2 (germline): LGHDT, YNNKEL (reference sequence). CDR3 length: 15 residues. V gave up 6 bases and J gave up 5 bases, with 19 bases separating them. The CDR3 DNA reads TGTGCCAGCAGGACGAACCGGGGCGAATGGGAGACCCAGTACTTC. Protein sequence: CASRTNRGEWETQYF.

V is TRBV11-2 and J is TRBJ2-1; D could derive from TRBD1 or TRBD2 (5 bases each). This CDR3 comprises 16 residues. CDR1 is SGHAT, CDR2 FQNNGV, per germline. Trimming left V 0 bases short and J 8 bases short, with 17 bases between. The CDR3 bases are TGTGCCAGCAGCTTAGAACGCCTAGCCGGGGCAGATGAGCAGTTCTTC. Protein sequence: CASSLERLAGADEQFF.

This sequence joins TRBV5-1 and TRBJ2-3, with D perhaps matching TRBD1 or TRBD2 (5 bases each). CDR3 length equals 14 residues. The V gene's germline CDR1 is SGHRS and CDR2 YFSETQ. Trimming cost V 4 bases and J 5 bases, with 14 bases left between them. The chain's CDR3 is CASSPGTVQDTQYF. Written as DNA, the CDR3 is TGCGCCAGCAGCCCCGGGACGGTGCAAGATACGCAGTATTTT.